The clone carrying this TCR beta chain was counted ten times or more. Antigen specificity is unknown. This entry comes from a study of naive and memory T cell subsets. Study-wide points: Potentially, T cell activation and differentiation skew this RNA-based measurement.

Ligated cDNA underwent four rounds of PCR with nested alpha and beta constant region primers and SP2. Blood and skin TCR RNA was reverse transcribed with alpha and beta constant primers. TCRdb passed the 5' RACE reads through MiXCR, listing each CDR3 protein once. The sample lists some 60,000 distinct CDR3 sequences, more than 7.5% occurring once. A UMI-containing oligonucleotide was joined by 3' ligation to the TCR cDNA template. Adult healthy volunteers gave 2.5 ml peripheral blood for whole-blood RNA. Reverse transcription used DNase-treated unsorted total RNA, aiming for roughly 1 to 1000 ng. Germline loops: CDR1 SGHAT, CDR2 FQDESV (reference sequence). The CDR3 totals 14 residues. V was pared by 2 bases and J by 7 bases, with 9 bases between.

This sequence joins TRBV11-1 and TRBJ1-6; TRBD1 might be the D (6 bases). This clonotype was obtained from a female donor in good health. The CDR3 is CASSLRGINSPLHF. The CDR3 DNA reads TGTGCCAGCAGCTTAAGGGGGATCAATTCACCCCTCCACTTT.